This T cell receptor beta chain originates from a study of T cell responses to AZD1222 COVID-19 vaccine. Study results and limitations: Every sample of the repertoires postdated the peak T cell response. The breadth and depth of Spike-specific TCRs increased once two AZD1222 doses had been given.

This CDR3 contains 14 residues. Trimming shortened V by 2 bases and J by 5 bases, and 14 bases separated the two germline ends. Germline CDR1 SGHTS, CDR2 YDEGEE. Method: immunoSEQ multiplex PCR; TCRdb's copy keeps in-frame clones and lacks some. Here the sample spans around 150,000 clones, roughly 90% being singletons. Analysis merged second doses at about 4 or about 12 weeks. In the case of this clone: The antigen is undetermined.

This sample comprised peripheral blood, obtained 28 days after the second AZD1222 dose. The chain links TRBV5-8 to TRBJ2-7; perhaps D is TRBD1 or TRBD2 (6 bases each). This clonotype originated in an adult who received the AZD1222 COVID-19 vaccine. In nucleotides, the CDR3 is TGTGCCAGCAGCTTACGGGGGACATCTCACGAGCAGTACTTC. It yields the protein CASSLRGTSHEQYF. Using reference TRBV5-8 and TRBJ2-7 for the parts outside the CDR3, the full variable domain is EAGVTQSPTHLIKTRGQQATLRCSPISGHTSVYWYQQALGLGLQFLLWYDEGEERNRGNFPPRFSGRQFPNYSSELNVNALELEDSALYLCASSLRGTSHEQYFGPGTRLTVT.